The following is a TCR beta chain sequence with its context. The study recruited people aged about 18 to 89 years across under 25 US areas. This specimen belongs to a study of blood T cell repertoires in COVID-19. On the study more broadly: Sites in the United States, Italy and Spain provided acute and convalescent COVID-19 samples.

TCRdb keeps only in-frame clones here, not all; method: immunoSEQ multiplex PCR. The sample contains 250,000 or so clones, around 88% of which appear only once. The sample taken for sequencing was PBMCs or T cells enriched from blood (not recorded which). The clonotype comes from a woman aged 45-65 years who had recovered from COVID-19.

Here the CDR3 DNA reads TGTGCCAGCAGCTTACAGGGGGTGGGAAAACTGTTTTTT. Protein: CASSLQGVGKLFF. The chain has TRBV13 and TRBJ1-4; 7 bases match TRBD1. Germline CDR1 reads PRHDT; CDR2 reads FYEKMQ (reference sequence). The junction had 4 bases not matched to a gene; V was cut back by 2 bases and J by 10 bases. CDR3 length equals 13 residues.